One and the same sample provided the 12 T cell receptor beta chains below, sequenced in a study of cytomegalovirus exposure and HLA in healthy donors. Use of 60 Vbeta and 13 Jbeta primers characterized the PCR. Profiling relied on immunoSEQ multiplex PCR, and the TCRdb table lists in-frame clones only, not all of them. The data show about 130,000 clones, just under 75% seen once. Input material: PBMCs. These receptors came from a man in his forties in good health and CMV-seropositive.

CDR3 residues: CASTPFTGRTYEQYF. The CDR3 DNA reads as TGTGCCAGCACCCCGTTTACAGGGCGGACCTACGAGCAGTACTTC. The V and J genes are TRBV6-5 and TRBJ2-7; TRBD1 is a possible D gene (6 bases). The CDR3 consists of 15 residues. Germline values: CDR1 MNHEY, CDR2 SVGAGI. The V gene lost 7 bases and the J gene lost 2 bases, with 18 bases spanning the gap.

V is TRBV30 and J is TRBJ1-3; D ambiguous. V gave up 0 bases and J gave up 6 bases, with 3 bases separating them. CDR1 and CDR2 (germline): GTSNPN, SVGIG (reference sequence). The length of the CDR3 is 11 residues. The CDR3 nucleotides read TGTGCCTGGAGTGTCTTAAACACCATATATTTT. Translating it yields CAWSVLNTIYF.

The chain has TRBV7-2 and TRBJ2-7; tentatively, D is TRBD1 (6 bases). The V and J ends lost 5 bases and 2 bases respectively, with 19 bases between them. This CDR3 has 16 amino acids. CDR1 is SGHTA, CDR2 FQGNSA, per germline. The CDR3 nucleotides read TGTGCCAGCAGCCCCTGGTTGAAGGGGGACCCCTACGAGCAGTACTTC. Translating gives CASSPWLKGDPYEQYF. The variable domain in full, with the rest retrieved from reference TRBV7-2 and TRBJ2-7, is GAGVSQSPSNKVTEKGKDVELRCDPISGHTALYWYRQSLGQGLEFLIYFQGNSAPDKSGLPSDRFSAERTGGSVSTLTIQRTQQEDSAVYLCASSPWLKGDPYEQYFGPGTRLTVT.

This chain uses TRBV19 with TRBJ1-1, with 7 nucleotides matching TRBD1. Trimming took 1 base from V and 10 from J; bases not matched to a gene: 6. The CDR3 is made up of 13 amino acids. Germline V lookup: CDR1 LNHDA, CDR2 SQIVND (reference sequence). This CDR3 is CASSIAPTGRAFF. In nucleotides, the CDR3 is TGTGCCAGTAGTATAGCCCCGACAGGGAGAGCTTTCTTT.

This clone was counted only a few times. The chain recombines TRBV19 with TRBJ2-7; 9 bases line up with TRBD2. This CDR3 has 13 residues. The V gene's germline CDR1 is LNHDA and CDR2 SQIVND (reference sequence). The V gene end was trimmed by 6 bases and the J gene end by 3 bases; junction bases not matched to a gene: 3. In DNA form, the CDR3 reads TGTGCCAGTAGGGCTAGCGGGGACTACGAGCAGTACTTC. It translates to CASRASGDYEQYF.

The chain employs TRBV10-3 and TRBJ2-7; tentatively, D is TRBD2 (5 bases). Per germline, CDR1 ENHRY and CDR2 SYGVKD. V lost 9 bases and J 0 bases, leaving 9 bases between the germline ends. This CDR3 is built from 12 residues. This CDR3 reads CAMGRGSYEQYF. CDR3 coding DNA: TGTGCCATGGGCCGGGGCTCCTACGAGCAGTACTTC.

CDR3 sequence: CASSLNQGGNEQFF. The CDR3, as DNA: TGTGCCAGCAGCTTAAATCAGGGGGGCAATGAGCAGTTCTTC. This chain uses TRBV11-3 with TRBJ2-1; TRBD1 is a possible D gene (7 bases). The germline gives CDR1 SGHNT, CDR2 YENEEA. The CDR3 is 14 amino acids. Trimming removed 2 bases at V and 6 bases at J, with 11 bases between.

The V gene is TRBV7-2, the J gene TRBJ1-6; 7 positions match TRBD1. CDR3 size: 15 residues. Germline V gives CDR1 SGHTA, CDR2 FQGNSA. The J segment lost 10 bases and the V segment lost 0 bases, leaving 6 bases of the junction unmatched. The CDR3: CASSLAEGARSPLHF. The CDR3 DNA reads as TGTGCCAGCAGCTTAGCGGAGGGGGCCAGGTCACCCCTCCACTTT.

With respect to this clone: Sequence at one end of the junction differs from germline and may be a read error. The same CDR3 also results from other DNA sequences found in this sample. The rearrangement links TRBV5-1 to TRBJ2-3; D remains ambiguous. The CDR3 extends over 16 amino acids. Germline CDR1 is SGHRS and CDR2 is YFSETQ. The DNA for the CDR3 is TGTGCCAGCAGCTTGGCACACCCGGTAGGAGCAGATACGCAGTATTTT. As protein: CASSLAHPVGADTQYF.

The chain joins TRBV18 to TRBJ2-7; TRBD2 agrees at 7 bases. The CDR3 has 11 residues. Germline V CDR1 and CDR2: KGHSH, LQKENI. Trimming removed 3 bases from V and 7 bases from J; junction bases left unmatched: 0. The CDR3 here is CASSPGGEQYF. Written as DNA, the CDR3 is TGTGCCAGCTCACCCGGGGGGGAGCAGTACTTC.

This clone has a handful of counts. V usage is TRBV28 and J usage is TRBJ2-1, with TRBD2 matching over 7 bases. The CDR3 is made up of 14 amino acids. Germline trimming cut 6 bases from V and 5 bases from J; bases unmatched to any gene: 7. Germline assignment: CDR1 MDHEN and CDR2 SYDVKM. CDR3 coding DNA: TGTGCCAGCAGCTTAGGACTAGTCAACAATGAGCAGTTCTTC. Its translation: CASSLGLVNNEQFF.

This rearrangement joins TRBV19 to TRBJ2-1; the D gene is possibly TRBD1 (5 bases). The CDR3 loop spans 12 amino acids. Germline V gene lookup returns CDR1 LNHDA and CDR2 SQIVND (reference sequence). V shed 4 bases and J shed 7 bases, with 8 bases lying between them. The CDR3 DNA reads as TGTGCCAGTAGTACATCAGGGAATGAGCAGTTCTTC. As protein: CASSTSGNEQFF.